This T cell receptor (beta chain) appears in the sequencing data of a study of shared clonotypes between healthy human individuals. Germline V gene sequence: CDR1 SGHRS, CDR2 YFSETQ. Trimming cost V 0 bases and J 0 bases, with 11 bases left between them. The CDR3 runs 16 residues. This clone was seen only once. Assay used: immunoSEQ multiplex PCR; TCRdb lists only in-frame clones, some missing. The table shows some 2,400,000 clones, with more than 90% occurring only once. Adult donors, all healthy and HIV-negative, had no recent acute infections or vaccinations. This TCR was recovered from a young man in good health. This sequence joins TRBV5-1 and TRBJ2-3, with a tentative D call TRBD1 (5 bases). Sequencing was done on a sample of naive CD4+ T cells sorted from blood. Specified subset: CD45RA+ positively selected. CDR3 loop: CASSLGQLYSTDTQYF. The CDR3 DNA reads as TGCGCCAGCAGCTTGGGACAGCTTTATAGCACAGATACGCAGTATTTT.